The rows below give T cell receptor beta chains drawn from one sample of a study of identical twins. TCRdb reprocessed the 5' RACE reads via MiXCR and lists one record per CDR3 protein. The sample includes about 570,000 distinct CDR3 sequences, nearly 10% of them seen just once. The sample also formed part of further work on yellow fever vaccine responses in identical twins.

Source material: PBMCs. These receptors came from a woman aged 18-35 years in good health. Both conserved end residues are part of each CDR3. Not every row has a clone size; where given, it reads once, few, many or a size class.

cdr3_aa clone_size j_call v_call
CATSRVSGSYNEQFF . TRBJ2-1 TRBV15
CASSEGTGGLKQYF many TRBJ2-7 TRBV5-1
CSVRGQFIAFTDTQYF many TRBJ2-3 TRBV29-1
CATSSGNRGAETQYF many TRBJ2-5 TRBV15
CSVVDSSSDTQYF many TRBJ2-3 TRBV29-1
CASSQQTSGDYNEQFF . TRBJ2-1 TRBV4-3
CASSLGGGSGLETQYF . TRBJ2-5 TRBV13
CASRPNRGYNEQFF many TRBJ2-1 TRBV5-1
CASSIMTSGAYEQYF many TRBJ2-7 TRBV5-1
CASDPGDLEITEAFF many TRBJ1-1 TRBV12-5
CASSPGPGNGYTF few TRBJ1-2 TRBV12-3/TRBV12-4
CASSPQGVGKTQYF . TRBJ2-5 TRBV7-8
CASSPRGYEQYF many TRBJ2-7 TRBV12-3/TRBV12-4
CSASLGIAGEQFF . TRBJ2-1 TRBV20-1
CASSQAPTGIPDNEQFF many TRBJ2-1 TRBV4-2
CASSQETNYEQYF few TRBJ2-7 TRBV4-2
CASMVRGAPDTQYF . TRBJ2-3 TRBV2
CSVGRSPGNYEQYF many TRBJ2-7 TRBV29-1
CASSRGLAVYPYNEQFF many TRBJ2-1 TRBV12-3/TRBV12-4
CASYGTGEETQYF . TRBJ2-5 TRBV2
CASSLEMYRGQRYEQYF few TRBJ2-7 TRBV5-5
CSVDSGGGLFF few TRBJ2-1 TRBV29-1
CASSLLGGFETQYF few TRBJ2-5 TRBV4-2
CASSANTGLQETQYF . TRBJ2-5 TRBV18
CASSLGLPPSGANVLTF . TRBJ2-6 TRBV5-5
CASSPPNGSPLHF many TRBJ1-6 TRBV12-3/TRBV12-4
CASSSEQGQPQHF . TRBJ1-5 TRBV7-9
CSATQGGPATNEKLFF . TRBJ1-4 TRBV20-1
CATSRDSRGNQPQHF . TRBJ1-5 TRBV15